This T cell receptor (beta chain) appears in the sequencing data of a study of CD8 T cells in Susac syndrome. RNA, at about 0.45 to 1 ug, was reverse transcribed with random hexamers. Coverage of TCR beta CDR3 amplification by immunoSEQ multiplex PCR extended to 54 Vbeta and 13 Jbeta. In TCRdb, the immunoSEQ multiplex PCR reads were re-called with MiXCR into one record per CDR3 protein. The sample carries tens of thousands of distinct CDR3 sequences, approximately 95% recorded once. This clonotype was seen only once. No antigen is known for it. The study's findings and limits: Susac syndrome CD8+ repertoires were clonally expanded, most strongly in CD8+ TEMRA cells. The study admitted that it had a relatively small number of individuals in its TCR sequencing and HLA analysis.

TEMRA cells were FACS-enriched, with CD8+ and CD4+ T cells isolated negatively. CDR1 is ENHRY and CDR2 is SYGVKD in the germline V gene. There are 11 residues in the CDR3. Trimming left V 2 bases short and J 4 bases short, with 3 bases between. The chain uses TRBV10-3 and TRBJ2-7; no firm D call. The sample comprised CD8+ T cells from PBMCs. This clonotype was obtained from a human donor with Susac syndrome. CDR3 protein: CAISETYEQYF. For the CDR3, the DNA is TGTGCCATCAGTGAGACATACGAGCAGTACTTC.